Listed below are T cell receptor beta chains from one sample, sequenced in a study of cytomegalovirus exposure and HLA in healthy donors. TCRdb keeps only in-frame clones here, not all; method: immunoSEQ multiplex PCR. The profile shows 100,000 to 140,000 clones, approximately 76% of them singletons. The source material was PBMCs. These receptors originate from a man aged 18 to 29 in good health and CMV-seronegative. The CDR3 runs from the conserved cysteine through the conserved F or W. The D gene is left open where the match is weak. Expanded clones get a size class; other rows say once, few or many, or leave the size out.

V gene	D gene	J gene	clone size	CDR3 DNA	CDR3 protein
TRBV19	TRBD1	TRBJ2-7	.	TGTGCCAGTAGCGGGGACAGGGCTTACGAGCAGTACTTC	CASSGDRAYEQYF
TRBV5-6	TRBD2	TRBJ2-7	.	TGTGCCAGCCGATTGGGGGGGGGAACGGAGCAGTACTTC	CASRLGGGTEQYF
TRBV5-6	TRBD1	TRBJ1-2	.	TGTGCCAGCAGCCTAGTGGACAGGGATGCCTATGGCTACACCTTC	CASSLVDRDAYGYTF
TRBV18	TRBD2	TRBJ2-7	.	TGTGCCAGCTCACCGGCGGAGCGGGGGGGCAACGAGCAGTACTTC	CASSPAERGGNEQYF
TRBV9	.	TRBJ2-2	.	TGTGCCAGCAGCTCAAACATCCCCGGGGAGCTGTTTTTT	CASSSNIPGELFF
TRBV5-1	TRBD2	TRBJ2-3	many	TGCGCCAGCAGCTTGGACTCGGGACTAAGCACAGATACGCAGTATTTT	CASSLDSGLSTDTQYF
TRBV4-1	.	TRBJ1-5	once	TGCGCCAGCAGCCAAGATCTGGACAGCCTTTGGCCCCAGCATTTT	CASSQDLDSLWPQHF
TRBV4-1	.	TRBJ2-7	once	TGCGCCAGCAGCCTAACTCCCTACGAGCAGTACTTC	CASSLTPYEQYF
TRBV18	TRBD2	TRBJ2-3	.	TGTGCCAGCTCACCACGACTAGCGGGGGGGCCTCGGGATACGCAGTATTTT	CASSPRLAGGPRDTQYF
TRBV4-3	.	TRBJ2-1	.	TGCGCCAGCAGCCAAGAACAGCAGTGGGATGAGCAGTTCTTC	CASSQEQQWDEQFF
TRBV18	TRBD2	TRBJ2-3	.	TGTGCCAGCTCAACCAAGGCTAGCGGGGGCCCCCTGAGCACAGATACGCAGTATTTT	CASSTKASGGPLSTDTQYF
TRBV2	TRBD1	TRBJ2-1	.	TGTGCCAGCAAGAATGGACAGGGTTTTAGTGAGCAGTTCTTC	CASKNGQGFSEQFF
TRBV18	.	TRBJ2-7	.	TGTGCCAGCTCACCGTTGCGGGATACGGGCGAGCAGTACTTC	CASSPLRDTGEQYF
TRBV5-6	.	TRBJ2-7	.	TGTGCCAGCAGGGCGGGACTCCAGGGTCTCCACGAGCAGTACTTC	CASRAGLQGLHEQYF
TRBV7-9	.	TRBJ1-1	.	TGTGCCAGCAGCTTTGTTGAGGCCGGGAAGACTGAAGCTTTCTTT	CASSFVEAGKTEAFF
TRBV11-2	TRBD1	TRBJ2-5	.	TGTGCCAGCAGCTTAACTGGACAGGGGACCCTTCAAGAGACCCAGTACTTC	CASSLTGQGTLQETQYF
TRBV23-1	TRBD2	TRBJ2-5	.	TGCGACAAACCCGGACTAGCGGGGGGGCGGTACCAAGAGACCCAGTACTTC	CDKPGLAGGRYQETQYF
TRBV5-1	TRBD2	TRBJ2-1	.	TGCGCCAGCAGCGAAAAACTAGCGGGGGGACGATACAATGAGCAGTTCTTC	CASSEKLAGGRYNEQFF
TRBV27	.	TRBJ1-1	.	TGTGCCAGCAGTTTTCTGGGGGCGACTGAAGCTTTCTTT	CASSFLGATEAFF
TRBV5-6	.	TRBJ2-7	.	TGTGCCAGCAGCTTGAGGAGGGCGATCCTCTACGAGCAGTACTTC	CASSLRRAILYEQYF